The rows below give T cell receptor beta chains drawn from one sample of a study of T cell responses to AZD1222 COVID-19 vaccine. The assay was immunoSEQ multiplex PCR, and TCRdb's table has in-frame clones only and misses some. The data contain fewer than 120,000 clones, 85% to 90% of them singletons. The specimen comprised peripheral blood, sampled 28 days after the second AZD1222 dose. These receptors were obtained from an adult who received the AZD1222 COVID-19 vaccine. Both conserved end residues are part of each CDR3. The D gene is left open where the match is weak. Clone size is shown for a subset of rows, as once, few, many or a class of expanded clone.

clone_size j_call d_call v_call cdr3_aa cdr3_nt
- TRBJ2-7 - TRBV28 CASSLSGSSYEQYF TGTGCCAGCAGTCTAAGCGGAAGCTCCTACGAGCAGTACTTC
- TRBJ2-7 - TRBV10-3 CAISEGQNYEQYF TGTGCCATCAGTGAGGGACAGAACTACGAGCAGTACTTC
- TRBJ1-2 TRBD1 TRBV19 CASLGQPNYGYTF TGTGCCTCCCTGGGACAGCCTAACTATGGCTACACCTTC
- TRBJ1-3 - TRBV6-5 CASSYRRGAGNTIYF TGTGCCAGCAGTTACCGCCGGGGGGCCGGAAACACCATATATTTT
- TRBJ1-6 TRBD1 TRBV18 CASSPQGADSPLHF TGTGCCAGCTCACCACAGGGGGCGGATTCACCCCTCCACTTT
- TRBJ2-6 - TRBV5-6 CASSGLLTPSGANVLTF TGTGCCAGCAGTGGGCTTCTTACCCCCTCTGGGGCCAACGTCCTGACTTTC
- TRBJ1-5 TRBD1 TRBV27 CASSLKRDSRQPQHF TGTGCCAGCAGTTTAAAACGGGACAGCCGTCAGCCCCAGCATTTT
- TRBJ2-7 TRBD1 TRBV19 CASSSRDSGTYEQYF TGTGCCAGTAGTAGTAGGGACAGCGGAACCTACGAGCAGTACTTC
- TRBJ2-6 TRBD1 TRBV2 CASNPGQGNSGANVLTF TGTGCCAGCAACCCGGGACAGGGGAACTCTGGGGCCAACGTCCTGACTTTC
- TRBJ1-2 TRBD1 TRBV7-8 CASSLALQGSYGYTF TGTGCCAGCAGCTTAGCGTTACAGGGGAGCTATGGCTACACCTTC
- TRBJ2-7 - TRBV19 CASSWVQGPYEQYF TGTGCCAGTTCCTGGGTGCAGGGACCCTACGAGCAGTACTTC
- TRBJ2-7 - TRBV3-1/TRBV3-2 CASSQRPGGGYSYEQYF TGTGCCAGCAGCCAACGCCCCGGAGGGGGTTATTCCTACGAGCAGTACTTC
- TRBJ1-1 - TRBV6-5 CASSYSTMPGSTEAFF TGTGCCAGCAGTTACTCCACCATGCCGGGCTCCACTGAAGCTTTCTTT
- TRBJ2-3 TRBD2 TRBV18 CASSPTLAGGRDTQYF TGTGCCAGCTCTCCAACGCTAGCGGGAGGTCGAGATACGCAGTATTTT
- TRBJ2-4 - TRBV7-8 CASTLGTSADIQYF TGTGCCAGCACCCTGGGGACGTCGGCCGACATTCAGTACTTC
- TRBJ2-3 - TRBV14 CASSPDRDTQYF TGTGCCAGCAGCCCCGACCGGGATACGCAGTATTTT
- TRBJ2-3 - TRBV6-5 CASSYSYRVHTDTQYF TGTGCCAGCAGTTACTCCTACAGAGTACACACAGATACGCAGTATTTT
- TRBJ2-3 TRBD1 TRBV5-1 CASSWLQGEVTDTQYF TGCGCCAGCAGCTGGCTACAGGGGGAGGTCACAGATACGCAGTATTTT
- TRBJ1-3 - TRBV18 CASSPTALSGNTIYF TGTGCCAGCTCACCAACCGCACTCTCTGGAAACACCATATATTTT
- TRBJ1-5 - TRBV10-2 CASSEAGAPQHF TGCGCCAGCAGTGAGGCTGGGGCGCCCCAGCATTTT
once TRBJ2-1 - TRBV6-5 CASSSGHQDKYNEQFF TGTGCCAGCAGTTCTGGACACCAAGATAAATACAATGAGCAGTTCTTC
- TRBJ1-4 - TRBV4-2 CASSQVGTEGEKLFF TGTGCCAGCAGCCAAGTCGGGACCGAGGGTGAAAAACTGTTTTTT
- TRBJ1-2 - TRBV6-5 CASSYSGGGGYTF TGTGCCAGCAGTTACTCGGGGGGTGGCGGCTACACCTTC
- TRBJ2-1 - TRBV21-1 CASSKGLAGGLNEQFF TGTGCCAGCAGCAAAGGACTAGCGGGAGGGCTAAATGAGCAGTTCTTC
- TRBJ2-7 - TRBV5-6 CASRAGRAYEQYF TGTGCCAGCAGAGCAGGGCGGGCCTACGAGCAGTACTTC
- TRBJ2-7 - TRBV10-2 CASRSPADSYEQYF TGCGCCAGCAGATCCCCAGCGGACTCCTACGAGCAGTACTTC
- TRBJ1-1 TRBD1 TRBV5-1 CASSPRTGMNTEAFF TGCGCCAGCAGCCCCAGGACAGGGATGAACACTGAAGCTTTCTTT
- TRBJ1-1 - TRBV19 CASSIGGGTEAFF TGTGCCAGTAGTATAGGGGGCGGGACTGAAGCTTTCTTT
- TRBJ2-7 TRBD1 TRBV6-5 CASRRQGVDEQYF TGTGCCAGCAGAAGACAGGGGGTGGACGAGCAGTACTTC
- TRBJ2-1 TRBD1 TRBV18 CASSPRATGDRARRFNEQFF TGTGCCAGCTCACCACGGGCAACGGGGGACAGGGCCCGACGATTCAATGAGCAGTTCTTC
- TRBJ2-7 TRBD2 TRBV7-8 CASNTGTSDINSYEQYF TGTGCCAGCAACACCGGGACTAGCGACATTAACTCCTACGAGCAGTACTTC